This T cell receptor beta chain originates from a study of a mutant IDH1 vaccine in newly diagnosed glioma. Across the whole study: Patients got radiotherapy, temozolomide, or both beforehand, and most got both.

This CDR3 is built from 15 residues. CDR1 and CDR2 (germline): LNHDA, SQIVND (reference sequence). The V and J ends lost 7 bases and 8 bases, in that order; junction bases with no gene match: 11. The count of this clone is one. What it binds is not known. Noted time point: week 11, during vaccination. A single vaccine dose contained 300 ug of mutant IDH1 20-mer peptide, and topical imiquimod was used with it. Donor tumors were new WHO grade 3 or 4 IDH1-mutant, ATRX-lost astrocytomas. Sequencing was performed with immunoSEQ multiplex PCR; in TCRdb, only in-frame clones are kept and a portion is missing. The data contain 100,000 to 120,000 clones, approximately 87% of them singletons. Study outcomes and limitations: Vaccine-induced responses were seen in approximately 93% of patients, spanning several MHC alleles.

This material consisted of PBMCs, taken from a glioma patient whose treatment included an IDH1 peptide vaccine. The rearrangement joins TRBV19 to TRBJ1-6; TRBD1 matches at 7 bases. This sequence originates from a woman aged 45-65 years with glioma. CDR3 nucleotides: TGTGCCAGTACCACCCCGGGACAGAGGGATTCACCCCTCCACTTT. It codes for CASTTPGQRDSPLHF.